Following are 8 T cell receptor beta chains from one sample sequenced in a study of CD8+ T cells in alopecia areata. Treatment specified: oral pan-JAK inhibitor, 5-10 mg twice daily. Sequencing used cDNA as its template, made by extracting RNA and reverse transcribing it. Assay used: immunoSEQ multiplex PCR; TCRdb lists only in-frame clones, some missing. The table records 120,000 or so clones, 61% of them present only once. Here the sequenced sample was CD4+ T cells sorted from blood, taken at week 4, from a patient treated with tofacitinib. All receptors derive from a human donor with alopecia areata.

This rearrangement joins TRBV30 to TRBJ2-3; 11 bases map to TRBD2. The V segment lost 3 bases and the J segment 6 bases; nucleotides outside the gene matches: 8. Looked up from germline, CDR1 is GTSNPN and CDR2 is SVGIG (reference sequence). The CDR3 has 15 residues. The DNA of the CDR3 is TGTGCCTGGAGAGGGGGACTAGCGGCCCGGGATACGCAGTATTTT. Amino acids: CAWRGGLAARDTQYF.

The chain uses TRBV2 and TRBJ2-5; 7 nucleotides match TRBD1. Trimming cost V 4 bases and J 3 bases; bases outside gene matches: 2. Germline CDR1 reads SNHLY; CDR2 reads FYNNEI. The CDR3 extends over 13 amino acids. The chain's CDR3 is CASSGGTEETQYF. The CDR3 bases are TGTGCCAGCAGTGGTGGGACAGAAGAGACCCAGTACTTC.

V gene TRBV7-2 combines with J gene TRBJ2-7; D not certain. Trimming shortened V by 0 bases and J by 1 base, and 10 bases separated the two germline ends. Germline assignment: CDR1 SGHTA and CDR2 FQGNSA. The CDR3 extends over 15 amino acids. The CDR3 loop is CASSLALMGSYEQYF. The CDR3 DNA reads TGTGCCAGCAGCTTAGCGCTAATGGGATCCTACGAGCAGTACTTC.

This clone was recorded a few times. The V and J genes are TRBV7-9 and TRBJ2-7; the match to TRBD1 covers 9 bases. J was trimmed by 5 bases and V by 5 bases; bases with no gene match: 10. CDR3 length: 15 residues. Germline loops: CDR1 SEHNR, CDR2 FQNEAQ (reference sequence). CDR3 coding DNA: TGTGCCAGCAGCATGGGGAGACAGGGGGACAACGAGCAGTACTTC. As protein: CASSMGRQGDNEQYF. Variable domain in full (rest from reference TRBV7-9 and TRBJ2-7): DTGVSQNPRHKITKRGQNVTFRCDPISEHNRLYWYRQTLGQGPEFLTYFQNEAQLEKSRLLSDRFSAERPKGSFSTLEIQRTEQGDSAMYLCASSMGRQGDNEQYFGPGTRLTVT.

The chain combines TRBV29-1 with TRBJ2-7; possible D gene TRBD2, 6 bases. With 3 bases removed from V and 0 bases from J, the gap between germline ends came to 12 bases. The V gene's germline CDR1 is SQVTM and CDR2 ANQGSEA. CDR3 length: 14 amino acids. CDR3 sequence: CSVDSRGSSYEQYF. For the CDR3, the DNA is TGCAGCGTTGATAGTCGGGGGAGCTCCTACGAGCAGTACTTC.

The chain combines TRBV4-3 with TRBJ1-2; D not resolved. The CDR3 length is 15 residues. From germline, CDR1 is LGHNA and CDR2 YSLEER. Trimming removed 1 base from V and 3 bases from J, with 12 bases in between. The CDR3 coding sequence is TGCGCCAGCAGCCAAGTGGGAGGCCGGGACTATGGCTACACCTTC. It encodes CASSQVGGRDYGYTF.

The chain links TRBV4-1 to TRBJ2-7; D perhaps matches TRBD2 (5 bases). This CDR3 contains 13 residues. Looked up from germline, CDR1 is MGHRA and CDR2 is YSYEKL. Trimming pared 7 bases from V and 2 bases from J, leaving 12 bases between. The CDR3 loop is CASINGETYEQYF. CDR3 bases: TGCGCCAGCATTAACGGGGAAACCTACGAGCAGTACTTC.

This chain joins TRBV23-1 and TRBJ2-2; a possible D gene is TRBD1 (5 bases). TRBV23-1 is an open reading frame, and its role is uncertain. V was cut by 3 bases and J by 2 bases, with 13 bases left in between. This CDR3 has 16 residues. In DNA form, the CDR3 reads TGCGCCAGCAGTCAGACGACAGACTTCAACACCGGGGAGCTGTTTTTT. This translates into CASSQTTDFNTGELFF.